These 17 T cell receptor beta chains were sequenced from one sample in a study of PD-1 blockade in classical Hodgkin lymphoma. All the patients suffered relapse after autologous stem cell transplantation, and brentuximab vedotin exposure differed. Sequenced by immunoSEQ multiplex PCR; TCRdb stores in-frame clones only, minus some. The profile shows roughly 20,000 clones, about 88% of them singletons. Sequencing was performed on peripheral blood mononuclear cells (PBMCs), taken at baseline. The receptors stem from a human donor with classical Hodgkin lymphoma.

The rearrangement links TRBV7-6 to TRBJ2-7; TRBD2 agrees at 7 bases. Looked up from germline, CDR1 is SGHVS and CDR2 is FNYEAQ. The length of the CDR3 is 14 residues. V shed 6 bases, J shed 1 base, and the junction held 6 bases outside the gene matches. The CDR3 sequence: CASSPSSGSYEQYF. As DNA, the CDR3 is TGTGCCAGCAGTCCCTCTAGCGGATCCTACGAGCAGTACTTC. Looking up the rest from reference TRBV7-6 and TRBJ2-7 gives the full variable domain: GAGVSQSPRYKVTKRGQDVALRCDPISGHVSLYWYRQALGQGPEFLTYFNYEAQQDKSGLPNDRFSAERPEGSISTLTIQRTEQRDSAMYRCASSPSSGSYEQYFGPGTRLTVT.

CDR3 sequence: CASSANKGLRAEAFF. DNA for the CDR3: TGTGCCAGCAGCGCCAACAAAGGGCTGAGGGCTGAAGCTTTCTTT. The chain combines TRBV13 with TRBJ1-1; no definite D call. Germline loops: CDR1 PRHDT, CDR2 FYEKMQ (reference sequence). There are 15 residues in the CDR3. V shed 5 bases and J shed 6 bases, with 19 bases lying between them.

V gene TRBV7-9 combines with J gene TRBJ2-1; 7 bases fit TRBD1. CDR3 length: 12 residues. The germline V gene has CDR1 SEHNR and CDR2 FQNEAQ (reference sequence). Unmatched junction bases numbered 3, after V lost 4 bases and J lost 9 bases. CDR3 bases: TGTGCCAGCAGCTGGCACAGGGGTGAGCAGTTCTTC. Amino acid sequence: CASSWHRGEQFF. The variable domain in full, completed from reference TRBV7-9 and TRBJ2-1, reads DTGVSQNPRHKITKRGQNVTFRCDPISEHNRLYWYRQTLGQGPEFLTYFQNEAQLEKSRLLSDRFSAERPKGSFSTLEIQRTEQGDSAMYLCASSWHRGEQFFGPGTRLTVL.

For the CDR3, the DNA is TGTGCCAGCAGCGCCCACGGCACAGATACGCAGTATTTT. Translation: CASSAHGTDTQYF. The rearrangement links TRBV7-3 to TRBJ2-3; no clear D. The CDR3 runs 13 residues. V lost 5 bases and J 1 base, leaving 7 bases between the germline ends. Germline V gene sequence: CDR1 SGHTA, CDR2 FQGTGA.

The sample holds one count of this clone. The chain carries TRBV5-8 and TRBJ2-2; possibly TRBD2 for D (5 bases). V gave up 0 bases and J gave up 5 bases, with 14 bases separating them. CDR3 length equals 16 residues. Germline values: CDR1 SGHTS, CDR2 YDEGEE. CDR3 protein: CASSLVRGYQTGELFF. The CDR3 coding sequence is TGTGCCAGCAGCTTGGTCCGGGGATATCAAACCGGGGAGCTGTTTTTT.

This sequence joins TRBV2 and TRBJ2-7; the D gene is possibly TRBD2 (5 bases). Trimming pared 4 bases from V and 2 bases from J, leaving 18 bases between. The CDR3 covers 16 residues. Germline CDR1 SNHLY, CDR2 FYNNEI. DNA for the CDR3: TGTGCCAGCAGTGTTTTTCCCCGAGGGCTCGCCTACGAGCAGTACTTC. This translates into CASSVFPRGLAYEQYF.

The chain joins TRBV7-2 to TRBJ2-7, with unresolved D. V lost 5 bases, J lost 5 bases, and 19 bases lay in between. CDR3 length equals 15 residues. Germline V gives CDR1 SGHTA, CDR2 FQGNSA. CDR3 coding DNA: TGTGCCAGCAGCCTTAGGCTTCAAGTCGCCAACGAGCAGTACTTC. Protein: CASSLRLQVANEQYF.

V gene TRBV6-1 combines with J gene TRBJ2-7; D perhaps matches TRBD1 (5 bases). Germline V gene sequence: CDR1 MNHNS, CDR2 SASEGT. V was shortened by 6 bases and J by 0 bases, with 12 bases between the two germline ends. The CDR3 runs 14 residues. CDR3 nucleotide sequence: TGTGCCAGCAGGGACACAGGAATCTCCTACGAGCAGTACTTC. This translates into CASRDTGISYEQYF.

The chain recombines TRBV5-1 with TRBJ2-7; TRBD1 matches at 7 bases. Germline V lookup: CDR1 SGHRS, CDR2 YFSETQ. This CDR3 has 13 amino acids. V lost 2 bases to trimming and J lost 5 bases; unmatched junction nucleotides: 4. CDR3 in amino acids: CASSFKTGNEQYF. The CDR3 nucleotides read TGCGCCAGCAGCTTTAAGACAGGGAACGAGCAGTACTTC.

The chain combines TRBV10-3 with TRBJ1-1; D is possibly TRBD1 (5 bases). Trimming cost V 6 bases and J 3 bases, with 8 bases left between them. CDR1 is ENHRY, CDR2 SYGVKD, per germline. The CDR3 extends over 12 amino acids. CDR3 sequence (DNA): TGTGCCATCAGCCCGGGGGACACTGAAGCTTTCTTT. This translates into CAISPGDTEAFF.

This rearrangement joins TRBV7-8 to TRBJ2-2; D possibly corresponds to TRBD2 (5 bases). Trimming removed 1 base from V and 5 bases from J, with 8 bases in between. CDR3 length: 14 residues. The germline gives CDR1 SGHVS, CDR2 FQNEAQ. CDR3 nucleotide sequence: TGTGCCAGCAGCTTAGTTCCGGGAACCGGGGAGCTGTTTTTT. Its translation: CASSLVPGTGELFF.

The CDR3 sequence is CASSLLISNQPQHF. The CDR3 DNA reads TGTGCCAGCAGTTTGTTAATTAGCAATCAGCCCCAGCATTTT. This chain joins TRBV28 and TRBJ1-5; D unresolved. CDR1 MDHEN and CDR2 SYDVKM come from the germline V gene. The V end was cut by 3 bases, the J end by 0 bases, with 6 bases between. There are 14 residues in the CDR3.

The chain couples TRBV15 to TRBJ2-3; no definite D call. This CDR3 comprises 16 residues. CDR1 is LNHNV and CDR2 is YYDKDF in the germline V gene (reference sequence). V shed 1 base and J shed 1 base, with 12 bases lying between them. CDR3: CATSRVTGPRTDTQYF. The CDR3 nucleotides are TGTGCCACCAGCAGAGTCACCGGCCCCCGCACAGATACGCAGTATTTT.

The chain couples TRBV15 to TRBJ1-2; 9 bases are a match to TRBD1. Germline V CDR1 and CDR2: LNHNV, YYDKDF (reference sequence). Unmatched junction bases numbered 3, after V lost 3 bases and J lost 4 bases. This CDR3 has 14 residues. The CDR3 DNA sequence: TGTGCCACCAGCAGGGAGACAGGGGGCTATGGCTACACCTTC. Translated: CATSRETGGYGYTF.

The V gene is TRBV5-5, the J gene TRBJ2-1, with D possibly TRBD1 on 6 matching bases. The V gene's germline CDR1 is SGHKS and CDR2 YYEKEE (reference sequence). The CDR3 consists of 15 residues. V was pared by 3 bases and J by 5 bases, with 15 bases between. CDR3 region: CASSYRGQGNNEQFF. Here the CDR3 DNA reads TGTGCCAGCAGCTACCGGGGCCAGGGGAACAATGAGCAGTTCTTC.

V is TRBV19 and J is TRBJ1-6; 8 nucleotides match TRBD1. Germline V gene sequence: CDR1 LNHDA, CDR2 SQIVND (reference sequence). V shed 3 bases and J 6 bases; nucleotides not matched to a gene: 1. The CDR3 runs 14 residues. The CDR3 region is CASSIDRGNSPLHF. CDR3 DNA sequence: TGTGCCAGTAGTATCGACAGGGGTAATTCACCCCTCCACTTT.

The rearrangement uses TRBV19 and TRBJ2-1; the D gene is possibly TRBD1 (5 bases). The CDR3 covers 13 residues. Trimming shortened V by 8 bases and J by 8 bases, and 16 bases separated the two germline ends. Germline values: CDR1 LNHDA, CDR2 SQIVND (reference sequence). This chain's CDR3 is CASRQGRGDEQFF. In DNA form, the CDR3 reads TGTGCCAGTCGCCAGGGCAGAGGTGATGAGCAGTTCTTC.